The clone carrying this T cell receptor beta chain is classed as medium-sized. Its cognate antigen is unknown. Some clones are missing from TCRdb's copy, which holds only in-frame ones; the method was immunoSEQ multiplex PCR. The data show more than 15,000 clones, almost 80% seen once. The data were obtained in a study of neoadjuvant nivolumab and ipilimumab in lung cancer. Study-wide findings and caveats: Higher pretherapy blood TCR richness went with higher resected-tumor richness. Only a small number of samples underwent TCR sequencing. TCR richness and clonality were higher in tumors than adjacent uninvolved lung.

The source of this sequence is an adult with non-small cell lung cancer. The sequencing here drew on tumor tissue, taken after neoadjuvant nivolumab, alone or with ipilimumab, at or shortly before surgery.

CDR3 nucleotides: TGTGCCAGCAGTGTCACAGGGTTAGGGCCCCTCCACTTT. This codes for CASSVTGLGPLHF. The chain combines TRBV27 with TRBJ1-6; TRBD1 is a possible D gene (6 bases). This CDR3 is built from 13 residues. Between the trimmed V and J ends, which lost 5 bases and 13 bases, there was a span of 15 bases. The germline gives CDR1 MNHEY, CDR2 SMNVEV (reference sequence).